A selection of T cell receptor beta chains follows, all from one sample in a study of T cell responses to AZD1222 COVID-19 vaccine. Clones were read by immunoSEQ multiplex PCR, and TCRdb kept only the in-frame ones, dropping some. Here the sample spans around 120,000 clones, approximately 92% being singletons. This material consisted of peripheral blood, taken on day 0 of AZD1222 vaccination. The source is an adult in good health. CDR3s include the opening cysteine and the closing phenylalanine or tryptophan. A D gene is named only where the DNA matches it firmly. Where a row states a size, it is once, few, many or the class of an expanded clone; other rows omit it.

TRBD1	TRBV27	-	TRBJ1-5	CASSVTGGYSNQPQHF	TGTGCCAGCAGTGTAACAGGGGGATATAGCAATCAGCCCCAGCATTTT
-	TRBV18	-	TRBJ2-3	CASSPDRTGADTQYF	TGTGCCAGCTCACCAGATCGGACTGGCGCCGATACGCAGTATTTT
TRBD1	TRBV11-2	-	TRBJ2-7	CASSWDRVEQYF	TGTGCCAGCAGCTGGGACAGGGTCGAGCAGTACTTC
TRBD1	TRBV28	-	TRBJ1-2	CASSKTIQGVYGYTF	TGTGCCAGCAGTAAGACCATACAGGGGGTCTATGGCTACACCTTC
TRBD2	TRBV11-3	few	TRBJ2-1	CASSLDVGGNEQFF	TGTGCCAGCAGCTTAGATGTGGGAGGGAATGAGCAGTTCTTC
-	TRBV28	few	TRBJ1-6	CASRAGGSPLHF	TGTGCCAGCAGAGCAGGCGGATCACCCCTCCACTTT
-	TRBV28	-	TRBJ2-7	CASTSPGLYEQYF	TGTGCCAGCACCTCCCCGGGGCTTTACGAGCAGTACTTC
-	TRBV5-1	-	TRBJ1-5	CASSPSTGMSQPQHF	TGCGCCAGCAGCCCATCAACAGGGATGTCTCAGCCCCAGCATTTT
-	TRBV19	once	TRBJ2-3	CASSPGGTDTQYF	TGTGCCTCATCCCCAGGCGGCACAGATACGCAGTATTTT
-	TRBV14	-	TRBJ2-6	CASSAGGLRDGANVLTF	TGTGCCAGCAGCGCTGGGGGGCTTCGAGATGGGGCCAACGTCCTGACTTTC
TRBD1	TRBV2	once	TRBJ1-3	CASSGNRGPGNTIYF	TGTGCCAGCAGTGGAAACAGGGGGCCTGGAAACACCATATATTTT
TRBD1	TRBV6-5	-	TRBJ1-4	CASSQHRGTNEKLFF	TGTGCCAGCAGCCAGCACAGGGGAACTAATGAAAAACTGTTTTTT
-	TRBV7-2	-	TRBJ2-5	CASSLATGEQETQYF	TGTGCCAGCAGCTTAGCCACGGGGGAACAAGAGACCCAGTACTTC
TRBD1	TRBV5-1	-	TRBJ2-2	CASSGADRDTGELFF	TGCGCCAGCAGCGGTGCTGACAGGGACACCGGGGAGCTGTTTTTT
-	TRBV21-1	-	TRBJ2-7	CASSKKGERGTDDYEQYF	TGTGCCAGCAGCAAAAAAGGTGAACGTGGGACCGATGATTACGAGCAGTACTTC
-	TRBV2	-	TRBJ2-5	CASSEAAFRETQYF	TGTGCCAGCAGTGAAGCGGCGTTTCGGGAGACCCAGTACTTC
-	TRBV15	-	TRBJ2-4	CATSGGTEGAKNIQYF	TGTGCCACCAGCGGAGGGACCGAGGGAGCCAAAAACATTCAGTACTTC
-	TRBV5-6	once	TRBJ1-4	CASLGGLGEKLFF	TGTGCCAGCTTGGGCGGATTGGGAGAAAAACTGTTTTTT
TRBD1	TRBV30	-	TRBJ2-2	CAGEQGTGDGELFF	TGTGCAGGGGAGCAGGGGACAGGGGACGGGGAGCTGTTTTTT
-	TRBV4-1	-	TRBJ1-1	CASSPSNVGDTEAFF	TGCGCCAGCAGCCCTTCTAATGTGGGCGACACTGAAGCTTTCTTT
TRBD1	TRBV5-1	few	TRBJ2-2	CASSPDRGLNTGELFF	TGCGCCAGCAGCCCGGACAGGGGGCTTAACACCGGGGAGCTGTTTTTT
TRBD1	TRBV7-2	-	TRBJ2-7	CASGTGNTYEQYF	TGTGCCAGCGGGACAGGGAACACCTACGAGCAGTACTTC
-	TRBV6-5	-	TRBJ1-3	CASSNQGSGNTIYF	TGTGCCAGCAGTAACCAGGGCTCTGGAAACACCATATATTTT
TRBD1	TRBV19	-	TRBJ1-6	CASSPGQGKDNSPLHF	TGTGCCAGTAGTCCTGGACAGGGAAAGGATAATTCACCCCTCCACTTT
TRBD1	TRBV18	-	TRBJ1-5	CASSQADRGLNQPQHF	TGTGCCAGCTCCCAAGCGGACAGGGGGCTGAATCAGCCCCAGCATTTT
-	TRBV5-1	-	TRBJ1-3	CASSDATGNTIYF	TGCGCCAGCAGCGACGCCACTGGAAACACCATATATTTT
TRBD1	TRBV5-3	-	TRBJ1-5	CARRGTGGYNQPQHF	TGTGCCAGAAGGGGGACAGGGGGCTACAATCAGCCCCAGCATTTT
-	TRBV19	-	TRBJ1-4	CASSTGVQRTTNEKLFF	TGTGCCAGTAGTACAGGTGTCCAAAGGACAACTAATGAAAAACTGTTTTTT
TRBD2	TRBV5-1	-	TRBJ2-1	CASRGGREQFF	TGCGCCAGCAGGGGCGGGAGGGAGCAGTTCTTC
-	TRBV6-6	-	TRBJ1-2	CASIDSSHYGYTF	TGTGCCAGCATCGACAGTTCCCACTATGGCTACACCTTC
TRBD2	TRBV24-1	-	TRBJ2-2	CATRTTSVNTGELFF	TGTGCCACCAGGACGACTAGCGTAAACACCGGGGAGCTGTTTTTT
-	TRBV15	-	TRBJ1-6	CATSRDPPDEGSPLHF	TGTGCCACCAGCAGAGATCCCCCGGACGAGGGTTCACCCCTCCACTTT
-	TRBV11-2	-	TRBJ1-6	CASSLRGGSNYNSPLHF	TGTGCCAGCAGCTTAAGAGGTGGAAGTAACTATAATTCACCCCTCCACTTT
TRBD1	TRBV5-1	-	TRBJ1-2	CASSSTGGDGYGYTF	TGCGCCAGCAGCTCTACAGGGGGCGATGGCTATGGCTACACCTTC
-	TRBV7-9	-	TRBJ1-1	CASSLQGNTEAFF	TGTGCCAGCAGCTTACAGGGGAACACTGAAGCTTTCTTT
-	TRBV28	-	TRBJ1-2	CASSLWGGGGYTF	TGTGCCAGCAGTTTATGGGGGGGAGGTGGCTACACCTTC
TRBD1	TRBV4-3	-	TRBJ1-6	CASSQEVVRTGLNSPLHF	TGCGCCAGCAGCCAAGAAGTAGTGCGGACAGGGTTAAATTCACCCCTCCACTTT
-	TRBV15	-	TRBJ2-1	CATSTRSYNEQFF	TGTGCCACCAGCACCCGCTCCTACAATGAGCAGTTCTTC
-	TRBV10-3	-	TRBJ1-2	CASRGVNYGYTF	TGTGCCTCCCGGGGGGTTAACTATGGCTACACCTTC
-	TRBV5-6	few	TRBJ2-1	CASSLGVGEKHNEQFF	TGTGCCAGCAGCTTGGGGGTCGGGGAAAAACACAATGAGCAGTTCTTC
TRBD2	TRBV6-4	-	TRBJ2-1	CASSRLAGGNNEQFF	TGTGCCAGCAGTAGACTAGCGGGGGGAAACAATGAGCAGTTCTTC
TRBD1	TRBV6-5	-	TRBJ1-1	CASTTLGQEDKAFF	TGTGCCAGCACCACACTAGGACAGGAGGATAAAGCTTTCTTT
-	TRBV29-1	-	TRBJ2-1	CSSLSQYNEQFF	TGCAGCTCCCTGTCACAATACAATGAGCAGTTCTTC
-	TRBV5-1	-	TRBJ1-1	CASSSQGQGLAEAFF	TGCGCCAGCAGCTCCCAGGGCCAGGGGTTGGCTGAAGCTTTCTTT
TRBD1	TRBV7-6	-	TRBJ2-7	CASSLDRSYEQYF	TGTGCCAGCAGCTTGGACAGGTCCTACGAGCAGTACTTC
-	TRBV11-2	-	TRBJ1-1	CASSLPIRGPEAFF	TGTGCCAGCAGCCTTCCCATTCGAGGTCCTGAAGCTTTCTTT
-	TRBV13	-	TRBJ1-1	CASSRPSHTEAFF	TGTGCCAGCAGCAGGCCCAGCCACACTGAAGCCTTCTTT
-	TRBV10-1	-	TRBJ1-3	CASRTRRLKASGNTIYF	TGCGCCAGCAGAACCCGGCGTTTAAAGGCCTCTGGAAACACCATATATTTT
TRBD1	TRBV6-6	-	TRBJ2-7	CASSLDRATTHSYEQYF	TGTGCCAGCAGTCTGGACAGGGCAACCACCCATTCTTACGAGCAGTACTTC
TRBD1	TRBV19	-	TRBJ1-5	CASSVGTGNQPQHF	TGTGCCAGTAGTGTAGGGACAGGCAATCAGCCCCAGCATTTT
TRBD1	TRBV10-3	-	TRBJ2-7	CAIRSGTGSSYEQYF	TGTGCCATCAGGTCCGGGACAGGGAGCTCCTACGAGCAGTACTTC
TRBD2	TRBV15	once	TRBJ2-7	CATSRDLAGTSYEQYF	TGTGCCACCAGCAGAGACCTAGCGGGAACCTCCTACGAGCAGTACTTC
-	TRBV3-1/TRBV3-2	-	TRBJ1-3	CASSQDSYGNTIYF	TGTGCCAGCAGCCAAGATTCGTACGGAAACACCATATATTTT
-	TRBV29-1	-	TRBJ1-2	CSVEADRPYGYTF	TGCAGCGTCGAGGCGGACAGACCCTATGGCTACACCTTC
-	TRBV27	-	TRBJ1-2	CASSLEGRRYGYTF	TGTGCCAGCAGTTTGGAGGGGCGGCGCTATGGCTACACCTTC